This TCR beta chain emerged from a study of chemoradiotherapy in HPV16-positive cancers. Study background: Candidate HPV-specific clones and shared TCR motifs came from a couple of HPV16-positive patients.

Profiling relied on immunoSEQ multiplex PCR, and the TCRdb table lists in-frame clones only, not all of them. Of 7,500 to 10,000 clones in the sample, about 89% were seen once. The germline CDR1 and CDR2 sequences are LNHNV and YYDKDF (reference sequence). V was trimmed by 2 bases and J by 0 bases, leaving 5 bases between them. This CDR3 has 13 residues. Study-wide findings and caveats: In HPV16-positive patients, HPV-responsive T-cell expansion tracked better recurrence-free survival. Functional assays defining HPV-specific T cells used only a couple of HPV16-positive patients.

Repertoires were sampled repeatedly during chemoradiotherapy. This clone was observed a single time. Its specificity is unknown. Sequencing used blood, obtained from a patient who underwent chemoradiotherapy. This clonotype was sampled from a human donor with HPV-associated anogenital cancer. The chain links TRBV15 to TRBJ2-7, with D unclear. The CDR3 coding sequence is TGTGCCACCAGCAGACTCTTCTCCTACGAGCAGTACTTC. It translates to CATSRLFSYEQYF.